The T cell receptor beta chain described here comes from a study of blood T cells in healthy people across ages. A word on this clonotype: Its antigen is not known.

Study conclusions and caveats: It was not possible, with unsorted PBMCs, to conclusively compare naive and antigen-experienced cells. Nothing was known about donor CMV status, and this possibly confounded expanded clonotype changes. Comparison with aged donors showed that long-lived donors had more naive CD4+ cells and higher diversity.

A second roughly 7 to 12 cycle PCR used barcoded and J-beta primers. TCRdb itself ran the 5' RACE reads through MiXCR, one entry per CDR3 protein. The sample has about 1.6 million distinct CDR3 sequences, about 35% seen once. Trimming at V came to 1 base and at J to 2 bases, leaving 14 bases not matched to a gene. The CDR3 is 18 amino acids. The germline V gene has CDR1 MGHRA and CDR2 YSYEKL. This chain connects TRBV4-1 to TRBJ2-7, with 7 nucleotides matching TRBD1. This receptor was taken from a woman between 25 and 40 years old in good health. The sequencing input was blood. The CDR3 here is CASSQVFTRRDRAYEQYF. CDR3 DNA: TGCGCCAGCAGCCAAGTATTTACGCGACGAGACAGGGCCTACGAGCAGTACTTC.